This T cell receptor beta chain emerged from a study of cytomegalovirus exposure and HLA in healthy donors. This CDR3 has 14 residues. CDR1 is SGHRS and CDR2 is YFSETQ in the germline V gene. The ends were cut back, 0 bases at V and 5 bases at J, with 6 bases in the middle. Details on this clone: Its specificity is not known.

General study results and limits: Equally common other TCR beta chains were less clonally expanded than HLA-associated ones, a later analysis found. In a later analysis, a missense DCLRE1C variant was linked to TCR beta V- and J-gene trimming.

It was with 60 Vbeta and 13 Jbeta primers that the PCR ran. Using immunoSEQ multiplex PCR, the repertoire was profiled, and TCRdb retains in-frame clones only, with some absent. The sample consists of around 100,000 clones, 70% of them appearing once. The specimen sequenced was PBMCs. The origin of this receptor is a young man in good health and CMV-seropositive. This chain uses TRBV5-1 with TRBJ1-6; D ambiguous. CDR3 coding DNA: TGCGCCAGCAGCTTGGCGGAGAATAATTCACCCCTCCACTTT. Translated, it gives CASSLAENNSPLHF.